A selection of T cell receptor beta chains follows, all from one sample in a study of radiotherapy plus CTLA-4 blockade in lung cancer. Sequencing was performed with immunoSEQ multiplex PCR; in TCRdb, only in-frame clones are kept and a portion is missing. The data contain tens of thousands of clones, around 80% of them singletons. The sequencing here drew on peripheral blood, taken from a patient treated with radiotherapy plus ipilimumab. Source of these receptors: a human donor with non-small cell lung cancer that progressed on radiotherapy plus ipilimumab. Each CDR3 is given with its conserved first and last residue. D genes are given only for firm matches. Clone size appears in some rows only: once, few, many, or a class for an expanded clone.

V	D	J	size	CDR3	DNA
TRBV6-1	TRBD1	TRBJ1-5	.	CASTLWTGFQPQHF	TGTGCCAGCACCCTTTGGACAGGGTTTCAGCCCCAGCATTTT
TRBV6-1	TRBD1	TRBJ1-4	.	CASKRQGPANEKLFF	TGTGCCAGCAAAAGACAGGGCCCGGCTAATGAAAAACTGTTTTTT
TRBV10-2	.	TRBJ1-1	.	CASSGNTEAFF	TGCGCCAGCAGCGGGAACACTGAAGCTTTCTTT
TRBV29-1	.	TRBJ2-1	few	CSAGFGNEQFF	TGCAGCGCCGGGTTCGGAAATGAGCAGTTCTTC
TRBV9	.	TRBJ2-1	.	CASSITPGNEQFF	TGTGCCAGCAGCATCACCCCGGGCAATGAGCAGTTCTTC
TRBV5-5	.	TRBJ2-2	.	CASSLGANTGELFF	TGTGCCAGCAGCTTGGGGGCAAACACCGGGGAGCTGTTTTTT
TRBV6-6	TRBD1	TRBJ1-5	.	CASSPTGANQPQHF	TGTGCCAGCAGCCCCACAGGGGCTAATCAGCCCCAGCATTTT
TRBV18	TRBD2	TRBJ2-1	.	CASSASGSYQSSYNEQFF	TGTGCCAGCTCAGCTAGCGGGAGCTACCAGAGCTCCTACAATGAGCAGTTCTTC
TRBV30	.	TRBJ2-3	.	CAKGLLDTDTQYF	TGTGCCAAGGGACTTCTCGACACAGATACGCAGTATTTT
TRBV9	TRBD2	TRBJ2-7	.	CASSQRGRVKYEQYF	TGTGCCAGCAGTCAGCGGGGGCGGGTCAAATACGAGCAGTACTTC
TRBV19	.	TRBJ2-1	.	CASQLGDQYSEQFF	TGTGCCAGCCAATTAGGGGACCAGTATAGTGAGCAGTTCTTC
TRBV2	.	TRBJ1-5	.	CASRDDQGYSNQPQHF	TGTGCCAGCAGGGACGACCAGGGTTATAGCAATCAGCCCCAGCATTTT
TRBV7-3	.	TRBJ2-1	few	CASSLRGAGDGQFF	TGTGCCAGCAGCTTAAGGGGTGCCGGTGATGGGCAGTTCTTC
TRBV11-2	TRBD2	TRBJ2-2	.	CASSSSISSGRAYTGELFF	TGTGCCAGCAGTTCGTCTATCTCTAGCGGGAGGGCCTACACCGGGGAGCTGTTTTTT
TRBV19	TRBD2	TRBJ2-1	.	CATKNRTSGRYNEQFF	TGTGCCACCAAAAACCGGACTAGCGGGAGATACAATGAGCAGTTCTTC
TRBV6-1	.	TRBJ1-2	.	CASSEGGRYGYTF	TGTGCCAGCAGTGAGGGGGGGCGGTATGGCTACACCTTC
TRBV1	.	TRBJ2-1	.	CTSSQDKCNEQFF	TGCACCAGCAGCCAAGACAAGTGTAATGAGCAGTTCTTC
TRBV10-2	TRBD2	TRBJ2-1	.	CASSELWAGGPTDSYNEQFF	TGCGCCAGCAGTGAGTTGTGGGCGGGAGGCCCAACTGACTCCTACAATGAGCAGTTCTTC
TRBV11-1	TRBD1	TRBJ1-2	.	CASRGQGGYGYTF	TGTGCCAGCAGAGGACAGGGTGGCTATGGCTACACCTTC
TRBV9	.	TRBJ2-1	.	CASSVEGGGGPLREQFF	TGTGCCAGCAGCGTAGAGGGTGGGGGCGGCCCCCTCCGTGAGCAGTTCTTC
TRBV10-3	.	TRBJ1-5	few	CAISDRNQPQHF	TGTGCCATCAGTGACCGTAATCAGCCCCAGCATTTT
TRBV5-1	TRBD2	TRBJ2-3	once	CASSPLGAGITSTDTQYF	TGCGCCAGCAGCCCGTTAGGAGCGGGAATAACTAGCACAGATACGCAGTATTTT
TRBV6-6	.	TRBJ1-2	once	CASSKGWKEVGYTF	TGTGCCAGCAGTAAGGGGTGGAAGGAGGTTGGCTACACCTTC
TRBV2	.	TRBJ2-1	.	CASRPPTREQMYNEQFF	TGTGCCAGCAGGCCCCCCACCCGGGAGCAGATGTACAATGAGCAGTTCTTC
TRBV6-6	.	TRBJ1-5	.	CASSDSLVSNQPQHF	TGTGCCAGCAGTGACAGTCTCGTAAGCAATCAGCCCCAGCATTTT
TRBV7-6	.	TRBJ2-1	.	CASTTGGILTSGDYNEQFF	TGTGCCAGCACTACAGGGGGTATACTGACTAGCGGAGACTACAATGAGCAGTTCTTC
TRBV10-3	.	TRBJ2-7	.	CAISENGASSYEQYF	TGTGCCATCAGTGAGAACGGGGCCAGCTCCTACGAGCAGTACTTC
TRBV7-8	.	TRBJ2-1	.	CASSPFLGSGYNEQFF	TGTGCCAGCAGCCCCTTTTTAGGCTCCGGCTACAATGAGCAGTTCTTC
TRBV21-1	.	TRBJ2-3	.	CASIRGGGTQYF	TGTGCCAGCATAAGGGGGGGTGGTACGCAGTATTTT
TRBV19	.	TRBJ2-1	few	CASNPGRNEQFF	TGTGCCAGTAACCCCGGGCGCAATGAGCAGTTCTTC
TRBV6-1	.	TRBJ2-2	.	CASSEVRRNTGELFF	TGTGCCAGCAGTGAAGTGCGGCGGAACACCGGGGAGCTGTTTTTT
TRBV28	TRBD2	TRBJ2-1	.	CASSLTGLAGDEQFF	TGTGCCAGCAGTTTAACGGGACTAGCGGGAGATGAGCAGTTCTTC
TRBV7-2	.	TRBJ2-3	.	CASSIVDIVKDTQYF	TGTGCCAGCAGCATAGTAGACATAGTAAAGGATACGCAGTATTTT
TRBV2	.	TRBJ1-4	.	CASTGSEKLFF	TGTGCCAGCACGGGGTCTGAAAAACTGTTTTTT
TRBV6-5	TRBD1	TRBJ1-5	.	CASRAVQGSSQPQHF	TGTGCCAGCAGGGCAGTACAGGGGTCTAGTCAGCCCCAGCATTTT
TRBV5-6	.	TRBJ1-1	.	CASSLDEDTEAFF	TGTGCCAGCAGCTTGGATGAGGACACTGAAGCTTTCTTT
TRBV15	.	TRBJ2-3	once	CATSRGVNTDTQYF	TGTGCCACCAGCAGAGGGGTGAACACAGATACGCAGTATTTT
TRBV29-1	.	TRBJ2-5	.	CSVASRGETQYF	TGCAGCGTTGCCTCGCGGGGAGAGACCCAGTACTTC
TRBV2	.	TRBJ2-1	.	CASRAQSQDNEQFF	TGTGCCAGCAGGGCACAGTCACAAGACAATGAGCAGTTCTTC
TRBV13	TRBD2	TRBJ2-3	.	CASSGTAGGPNTQYF	TGTGCCAGCAGCGGGACGGCGGGAGGGCCGAATACGCAGTATTTT
TRBV11-2	TRBD2	TRBJ2-7	.	CASSLDLLAGFSYEQYF	TGTGCCAGCAGCTTAGACCTACTAGCGGGTTTCTCCTACGAGCAGTACTTC
TRBV19	.	TRBJ2-3	.	CASSIVGTTDTQYF	TGTGCCAGTAGTATAGTCGGGACCACAGATACGCAGTATTTT
TRBV27	.	TRBJ2-1	.	CASSLLLADTYNEQFF	TGTGCCAGCAGTTTACTTCTAGCAGACACATACAATGAGCAGTTCTTC
TRBV14	.	TRBJ1-1	few	CASSQVVGQAEAFF	TGTGCCAGCAGCCAAGTGGTGGGGCAGGCCGAAGCTTTCTTT